The subject of this entry is one T cell receptor (beta chain). Antigen unknown. The junction does not match germline at one end; this may be a read error. Genomic DNA templated the TCR beta VDJ and CDR3 profiling. TCRdb re-analysed the reads in MiXCR, keeping a single row per CDR3 protein. The top ten hold approximately 7.8% of the sample, which has roughly 260,000 distinct CDR3 sequences, approximately 50% seen once. Germline V gene sequence: CDR1 MNHEY, CDR2 SVGAGI. This CDR3 is built from 13 residues. The data stem from a study of CD8+CD57+ T cells in acquired aplastic anemia. On the study more broadly: Sorted CD4+ and CD8+ cells yielded around 3.3 ug of DNA on average. The study, taken as a whole, reports: The same twenty-nine CD8+ CDR3 sequences occurred in patients and in controls.

Selection for sequencing was limited to patients who had shown CD8+CD57+ cell expansion by flow cytometry. As a group, the patients uniformly had severe acquired aplastic anemia. Patients were treatment-naive when blood was sampled. The sample taken for sequencing was sorted CD4+, CD8+, or CD8+CD57+ T cells (not recorded which) from PBMCs. The sequence was collected from a human donor with aplastic anemia. V usage is TRBV6-5 and J usage is TRBJ2-7; D may be TRBD2 (5 bases). The CDR3 is CASGYGGSYEQYF. The CDR3 DNA is TGTGCCAGCGGTTACGGAGGATCCTACGAGCAGTACTTC.